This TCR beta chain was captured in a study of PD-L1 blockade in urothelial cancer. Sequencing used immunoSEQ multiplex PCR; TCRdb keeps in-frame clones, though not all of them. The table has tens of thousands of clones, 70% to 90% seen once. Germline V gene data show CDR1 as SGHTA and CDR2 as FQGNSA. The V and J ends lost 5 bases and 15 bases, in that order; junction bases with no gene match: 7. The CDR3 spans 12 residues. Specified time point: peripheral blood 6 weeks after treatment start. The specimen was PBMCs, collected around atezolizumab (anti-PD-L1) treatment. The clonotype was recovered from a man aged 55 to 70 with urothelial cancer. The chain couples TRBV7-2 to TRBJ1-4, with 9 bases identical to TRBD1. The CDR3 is CASSLDRGLLFF. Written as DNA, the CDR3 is TGTGCCAGCAGCCTCGACAGGGGGTTATTGTTTTTT.